This T cell receptor (beta chain) was captured by sequencing in a study of shared clonotypes between healthy human individuals. V shed 4 bases and J shed 6 bases, with 17 bases lying between them. CDR1 and CDR2 from the germline V gene are SGHRS and YFSETQ. This CDR3 contains 14 residues. Generated by immunoSEQ multiplex PCR, the TCRdb table keeps only in-frame clones and is missing some. Of hundreds of thousands of clones listed, 90% to 97% are singletons. This receptor was obtained from a woman aged 30 to 39 in good health. V is TRBV5-1 and J is TRBJ2-7, with D possibly matching TRBD2 (6 bases). Sequences were obtained from naive CD4+ T cells sorted from blood. Subset here: CD45RA+ positively selected. CDR3 nucleotides: TGCGCCAGCAGCCTGGAGGGCAGGGTAGGCGAGCAGTACTTC. Translating gives CASSLEGRVGEQYF. The full variable domain, with the rest looked up from reference TRBV5-1 and TRBJ2-7, is KAGVTQTPRYLIKTRGQQVTLSCSPISGHRSVSWYQQTPGQGLQFLFEYFSETQRNKGNFPGRFSGRQFSNSRSEMNVSTLELGDSALYLCASSLEGRVGEQYFGPGTRLTVT.